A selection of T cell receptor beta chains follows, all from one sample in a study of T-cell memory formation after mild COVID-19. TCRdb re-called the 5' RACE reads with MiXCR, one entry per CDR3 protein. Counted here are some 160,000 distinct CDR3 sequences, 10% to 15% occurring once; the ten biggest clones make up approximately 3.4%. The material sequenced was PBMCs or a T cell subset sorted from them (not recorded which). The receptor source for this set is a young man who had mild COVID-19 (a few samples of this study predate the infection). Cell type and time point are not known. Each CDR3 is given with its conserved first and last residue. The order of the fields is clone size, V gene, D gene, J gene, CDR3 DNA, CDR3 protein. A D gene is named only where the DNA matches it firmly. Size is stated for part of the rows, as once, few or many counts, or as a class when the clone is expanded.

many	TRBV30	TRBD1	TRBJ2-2	TGTGCCTGGAGGAACTCGGGACAGGGCTCCGGGGAGCTGTTTTTT	CAWRNSGQGSGELFF
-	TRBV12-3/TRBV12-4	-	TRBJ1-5	TGTGCCAGCAGTCCTACCTACTTTCAGCCCCAGCATTTT	CASSPTYFQPQHF
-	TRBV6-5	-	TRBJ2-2	TGTGCCAGCAGAAGGACTAACACCGGGGAGCTGTTTTTT	CASRRTNTGELFF
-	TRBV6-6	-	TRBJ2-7	TGTGCCAGCAGTTACTCGGGTCAGGCCTCCTACGAGCAGTACTTC	CASSYSGQASYEQYF
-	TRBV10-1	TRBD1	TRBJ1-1	TGCGCCAGCAGTGATGAAGGACAGGCTGTTTCGGCTTTCTTT	CASSDEGQAVSAFF
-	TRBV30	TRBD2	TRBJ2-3	TGTGCCTGGGGGATCGGTACGGGGGGGCTTTCAGATACGCAGTATTTT	CAWGIGTGGLSDTQYF
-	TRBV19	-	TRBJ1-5	TGTGCCAGTAGTATCGGCCGGCGGAGCAATCAGCCCCAGCATTTT	CASSIGRRSNQPQHF
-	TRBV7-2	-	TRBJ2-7	TGTGCCAGCAGCTCCTCGCTCCGGTCGAACGAGCAGTACTTC	CASSSSLRSNEQYF
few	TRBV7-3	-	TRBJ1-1	TGTGCCAGCAGGAAGGGGATGAACACTGAAGCTTTCTTT	CASRKGMNTEAFF
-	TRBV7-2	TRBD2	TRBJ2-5	TGTGCCAGCAGCCCGGGGACTAGCAAGAAGACCCAGTACTTC	CASSPGTSKKTQYF
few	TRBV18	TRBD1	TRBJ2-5	TGTGCCAGCTCACCCCCGGGACAGGGGAGGAAAGAGACCCAGTACTTC	CASSPPGQGRKETQYF
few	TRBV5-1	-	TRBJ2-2	TGCGCCAGCAGTGTCCCGGAGAGGACCGGGGAGCTGTTTTTT	CASSVPERTGELFF
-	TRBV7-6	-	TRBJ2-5	TGTGCCAGCAGCTGGGACTGGCAAGAGACCCAGTACTTC	CASSWDWQETQYF
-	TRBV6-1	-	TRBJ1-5	TGTGCCAGCAGTGAAAGCCGGCCCCAGCATTTT	CASSESRPQHF
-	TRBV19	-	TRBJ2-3	TGTGCCAGTAGTCTTTCGACTGGAGGGGGAGATACGCAGTATTTT	CASSLSTGGGDTQYF
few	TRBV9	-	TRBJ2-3	TGTGCCAGCAGCGTCACACGCACAGATACGCAGTATTTT	CASSVTRTDTQYF
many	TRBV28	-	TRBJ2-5	TGTGCCAGCAGTCCCTCGCCCGGGATTCAAGAGACCCAGTACTTC	CASSPSPGIQETQYF
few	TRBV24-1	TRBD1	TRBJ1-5	TGTGCCACCGGACAGGGGGAAAATCAGCCCCAGCATTTT	CATGQGENQPQHF
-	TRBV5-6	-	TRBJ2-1	TGTGCCAGCAGCTTGGCCCGTCACCGACAAGACAATGAGCAGTTCTTC	CASSLARHRQDNEQFF
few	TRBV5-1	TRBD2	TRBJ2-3	TGCGCCAGCAGCTTGGCTAGCGGGGCACCACCTAGCACAGATACGCAGTATTTT	CASSLASGAPPSTDTQYF
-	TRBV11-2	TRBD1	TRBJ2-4	TGTGCCAGCAGCAGCCGACAGGGATGGATGGACATTCAGTACTTC	CASSSRQGWMDIQYF
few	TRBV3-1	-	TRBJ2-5	TGTGCCAGCAGCCAAGTGGGACGGAAACCGTCGGGGACCCAGTACTTC	CASSQVGRKPSGTQYF
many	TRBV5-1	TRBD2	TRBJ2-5	TGCGCCAGCAGCCGGGACGGGAGGCAAGAGACCCAGTACTTC	CASSRDGRQETQYF
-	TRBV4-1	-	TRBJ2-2	TGCGCCAGCAGCCAAGCACAGGAGATCACCGGGGAGCTGTTTTTT	CASSQAQEITGELFF
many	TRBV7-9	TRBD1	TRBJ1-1	TGTGCCAGCAGCTTTACCGAGGGGGCGGAAGCTTTCTTT	CASSFTEGAEAFF
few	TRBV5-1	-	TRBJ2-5	TGCGCCAGCAGGTCCGGGCACCTCCAAGAGACCCAGTACTTC	CASRSGHLQETQYF
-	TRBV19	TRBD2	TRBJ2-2	TGTGCCAGTAGGACAGCGGGGGGAGCGAACACCGGGGAGCTGTTTTTT	CASRTAGGANTGELFF
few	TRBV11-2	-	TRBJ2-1	TGTGCCAGCAGCCCCTTGGGGGGCCGGAGCTTTTATGAGCAGTTCTTC	CASSPLGGRSFYEQFF
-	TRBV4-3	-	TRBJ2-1	TGCGCCAGCAGCCGGAAGAGCTCCTACAATGAGCAGTTCTTC	CASSRKSSYNEQFF